These 20 T cell receptor beta chains originate from one sample sequenced in a study of CD8 T cells in Susac syndrome. Random hexamers were used to reverse transcribe roughly 0.45 to 1 ug of RNA. TCRdb reprocessed the immunoSEQ multiplex PCR reads via MiXCR and lists one record per CDR3 protein. The table has about 60,000 distinct CDR3 sequences, approximately 92% seen once; the top ten hold roughly 0.19%. Sequencing was carried out using CD8+ T cells from PBMCs. The receptors originated from a human donor in good health.

This clonotype was found a few times. The chain has TRBV12-3 or TRBV12-4 and TRBJ1-5, with D hard to call. The CDR3 has 14 amino acids. V lost 0 bases, J lost 1 base, and 4 bases lay in between. CDR3 sequence reads: CASSLAGSNQPQHF. DNA of the CDR3: TGTGCCAGCAGTTTAGCAGGCAGCAATCAGCCCCAGCATTTT.

This chain joins TRBV6-5 and TRBJ2-3; perhaps TRBD1 as D (6 bases). The V end lost 2 bases, the J end lost 4 bases, and 13 bases lay between the germline ends. The germline V gene encodes CDR1 MNHEY and CDR2 SVGAGI. This CDR3 has 15 amino acids. The CDR3 protein is CASSYLRGEADTQYF. CDR3 nucleotide sequence: TGTGCCAGCAGTTACCTCAGGGGAGAGGCAGATACGCAGTATTTT.

This sequence joins TRBV12-3 or TRBV12-4 and TRBJ2-1; D is possibly TRBD2 (6 bases). The CDR3 is 13 amino acids. V lost 6 bases and J 8 bases, leaving 14 bases between the germline ends. The CDR3 protein is CASRGDLQDEQFF. The CDR3 nucleotides are TGTGCCAGCAGGGGGGACTTGCAGGATGAGCAGTTCTTC.

The chain combines TRBV20-1 with TRBJ2-7; 8 bases are a match to TRBD1. The CDR3 totals 14 residues. The junction had 3 bases not matched to a gene; V was cut back by 1 base and J by 1 base. Germline values: CDR1 DFQATT, CDR2 SNEGSKA (reference sequence). This CDR3 is CSARGTGFSYEQYF. In DNA, the CDR3 is TGCAGTGCTAGAGGGACAGGGTTTTCCTACGAGCAGTACTTC.

J is TRBJ2-1 and V is TRBV27, with 14 bases fitting TRBD2. The CDR3 runs 17 residues. Germline V gene data show CDR1 as MNHEY and CDR2 as SMNVEV (reference sequence). The junction had 7 bases not matched to a gene; V was cut back by 5 bases and J by 4 bases. The CDR3 region has the DNA TGTGCCAGCAGTCCGGGACTAGCGGGGGAACTATACAATGAGCAGTTCTTC. Translation gives CASSPGLAGELYNEQFF.

The rearrangement links TRBV6-2 or TRBV6-3 to TRBJ2-2; the match to TRBD2 covers 8 bases. The V and J ends lost 0 bases and 4 bases, in that order; junction bases with no gene match: 4. The germline V gene encodes CDR1 MNHEY and CDR2 SVGEGT. CDR3 length: 16 amino acids. Written as DNA, the CDR3 is TGTGCCAGCAGTTACTCCCCAGCGGGGGTCACCGGGGAGCTGTTTTTT. Translated, it gives CASSYSPAGVTGELFF.

The genes are TRBV3-1 and TRBJ1-6, with D unresolved. CDR3 length: 13 amino acids. Per the germline V gene, CDR1 is LGHDT and CDR2 is YNNKEL (reference sequence). The ends were cut back, 1 base at V and 5 bases at J, with 3 bases in the middle. The chain's CDR3 is CASSQVDNSPLHF. In nucleotides, the CDR3 is TGTGCCAGCAGCCAAGTGGATAATTCACCCCTCCACTTT. The complete variable domain, with remaining parts taken from reference TRBV3-1 and TRBJ1-6, reads DTAVSQTPKYLVTQMGNDKSIKCEQNLGHDTMYWYKQDSKKFLKIMFSYNNKELIINETVPNRFSPKSPDKAHLNLHINSLELGDSAVYFCASSQVDNSPLHFGNGTRLTVT.

Only one count was recorded for this clonotype. V is TRBV15 and J is TRBJ1-5; TRBD1 matches at 12 bases. With V trimmed by 3 bases and J by 7 bases, 4 bases remained unmatched. CDR1 and CDR2 from the germline V gene are LNHNV and YYDKDF (reference sequence). This CDR3 comprises 15 residues. CDR3: CATSSGTGGSQPQHF. The DNA for the CDR3 is TGTGCCACCAGCAGCGGGACAGGGGGCAGCCAGCCCCAGCATTTT.

The chain joins TRBV5-1 to TRBJ2-7; D may be TRBD1 (6 bases). This CDR3 has 14 amino acids. The V end was cut by 5 bases, the J end by 0 bases, with 12 bases between. Germline-derived CDR1 and CDR2 are SGHRS and YFSETQ. Here the CDR3 reads CASSPQDSSYEQYF. CDR3 nucleotides: TGCGCCAGCAGTCCCCAGGACAGCTCCTACGAGCAGTACTTC.

The chain uses TRBV9 and TRBJ2-7; TRBD1 agrees at 7 bases. The trim removed 5 bases at V and 6 bases at J, leaving 5 bases unmatched. Germline lookup yields CDR1 SGDLS and CDR2 YYNGEE. The CDR3 spans 12 residues. CDR3 coding DNA: TGTGCCAGCAGAGGGACAGTGGGCGAGCAGTACTTC. Its translation is CASRGTVGEQYF.

The chain combines TRBV5-4 with TRBJ1-2, with 7 nucleotides matching TRBD1. Looked up from germline, CDR1 is SGHNT and CDR2 is YYREEE (reference sequence). The CDR3 is made up of 14 amino acids. J lost 5 bases, V lost 0 bases, and 4 bases had no gene match. Here the CDR3 DNA reads TGTGCCAGCAGCTTGGGATGGGACAGTTATGGCTACACCTTC. Protein: CASSLGWDSYGYTF. Drawing the rest from reference TRBV5-4 and TRBJ1-2, the complete variable domain is ETGVTQSPTHLIKTRGQQVTLRCSSQSGHNTVSWYQQALGQGPQFIFQYYREEENGRGNFPPRFSGLQFPNYSSELNVNALELDDSALYLCASSLGWDSYGYTFGSGTRLTVV.

This clonotype was seen a single time. The chain has TRBV5-5 and TRBJ1-1; D is unclear. Germline CDR1 and CDR2: SGHKS and YYEKEE (reference sequence). Trimming stripped 1 base from V and 3 bases from J, with 10 bases between. The CDR3 is made up of 14 amino acids. The CDR3 nucleotides are TGTGCCAGCAGCTTGCGACCGGATGACACTGAAGCTTTCTTT. Its protein product is CASSLRPDDTEAFF.

This clonotype was detected only once. V is TRBV20-1 and J is TRBJ1-2; D gene uncertain. The V gene's germline CDR1 is DFQATT and CDR2 SNEGSKA (reference sequence). The V end was cut by 4 bases, the J end by 6 bases, with 12 bases between. The CDR3 extends over 12 amino acids. In nucleotides, the CDR3 is TGCAGTGCTATTGGTCGAAAGGATGGCTACACCTTC. Its protein product is CSAIGRKDGYTF.

The rearrangement links TRBV27 to TRBJ2-1; the match to TRBD2 covers 14 bases. The length of the CDR3 is 18 residues. V lost 5 bases and J lost 10; bases outside the gene matches: 16. Germline loops: CDR1 MNHEY, CDR2 SMNVEV (reference sequence). Here the CDR3 reads CASSLRTSGGPSWGEQFF. The CDR3 nucleotides read TGTGCCAGCAGTCTCCGGACTAGCGGGGGGCCGAGCTGGGGCGAGCAGTTCTTC.

V gene TRBV6-1 combines with J gene TRBJ2-2, with 8 bases lining up with TRBD1. This CDR3 is 16 amino acids long. Germline assignment: CDR1 MNHNS and CDR2 SASEGT. The J segment lost 2 bases and the V segment lost 5 bases, leaving 7 bases of the junction unmatched. CDR3 in amino acids: CASSPFSGGNTGELFF. The CDR3 nucleotides are TGTGCCAGCAGTCCATTTTCAGGGGGCAACACCGGGGAGCTGTTTTTT.

The chain uses TRBV6-1 and TRBJ1-2; a weak D match, TRBD1 (5 bases). Germline CDR1 and CDR2: MNHNS and SASEGT. The ends were cut back, 6 bases at V and 6 bases at J, with 23 bases in the middle. This CDR3 has 16 amino acids. The CDR3 sequence is CASRSPWTHADNGYTF. The CDR3 DNA is TGTGCCAGCAGATCCCCCTGGACACATGCGGACAATGGCTACACCTTC.

V is TRBV27 and J is TRBJ2-3; 9 bases agree with TRBD2. Trimming took 1 base from V and 6 from J; bases not matched to a gene: 11. The CDR3 covers 17 residues. The V gene's germline CDR1 is MNHEY and CDR2 SMNVEV (reference sequence). The CDR3 DNA reads TGTGCCAGCAGTTTATTAGCATCAGCGGGGGGCCGGGATACGCAGTATTTT. It specifies CASSLLASAGGRDTQYF.

The chain couples TRBV12-3 or TRBV12-4 to TRBJ2-7, with D maybe TRBD2 (5 bases). The CDR3 totals 15 residues. Between the trimmed V and J ends, which lost 3 bases and 0 bases, there was a span of 12 bases. In nucleotides, the CDR3 is TGTGCCAGCAGTTTGATCGGGGAGAGCTCCTACGAGCAGTACTTC. Protein: CASSLIGESSYEQYF.

The gene calls are TRBV28 and TRBJ1-2; D might be TRBD1 (6 bases). Trimming pared 8 bases from V and 4 bases from J, leaving 26 bases between. The CDR3 loop spans 17 amino acids. Germline V gives CDR1 MDHEN, CDR2 SYDVKM. CDR3 sequence reads: CASSERGGGEFRYGYTF. The CDR3 DNA reads TGTGCCAGCTCGGAGCGGGGAGGGGGAGAATTTCGCTATGGCTACACCTTC.

This chain joins TRBV7-9 and TRBJ2-1; perhaps D is TRBD1 or TRBD2 (5 bases each). The CDR3 has 16 amino acids. The V gene lost 5 bases and the J gene lost 6 bases, with 20 bases spanning the gap. CDR1 and CDR2 from the germline V gene are SEHNR and FQNEAQ (reference sequence). CDR3 in DNA: TGTGCCAGCAGCCCCCCTCCGGGACCGCAAGCCAATGAGCAGTTCTTC. Translation: CASSPPPGPQANEQFF.